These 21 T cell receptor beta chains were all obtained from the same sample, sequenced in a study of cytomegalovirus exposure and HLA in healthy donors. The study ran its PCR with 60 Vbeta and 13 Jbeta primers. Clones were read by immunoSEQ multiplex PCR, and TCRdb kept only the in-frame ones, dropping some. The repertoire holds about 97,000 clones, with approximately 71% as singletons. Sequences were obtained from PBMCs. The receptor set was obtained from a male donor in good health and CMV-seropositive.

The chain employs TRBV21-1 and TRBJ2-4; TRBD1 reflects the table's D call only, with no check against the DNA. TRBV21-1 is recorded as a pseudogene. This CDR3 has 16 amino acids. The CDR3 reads CASSKSLGLAKNIQYF. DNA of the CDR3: TGTGCCAGCAGCAAAAGTTTGGGCCTAGCCAAAAACATTCAGTACTTC.

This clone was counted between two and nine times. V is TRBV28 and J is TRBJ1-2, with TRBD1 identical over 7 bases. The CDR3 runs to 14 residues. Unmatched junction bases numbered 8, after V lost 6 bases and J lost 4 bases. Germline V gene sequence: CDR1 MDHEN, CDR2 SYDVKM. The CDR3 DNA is TGTGCCAGCAGCCTAGACAGGGCTAGCTATGGCTACACCTTC. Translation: CASSLDRASYGYTF.

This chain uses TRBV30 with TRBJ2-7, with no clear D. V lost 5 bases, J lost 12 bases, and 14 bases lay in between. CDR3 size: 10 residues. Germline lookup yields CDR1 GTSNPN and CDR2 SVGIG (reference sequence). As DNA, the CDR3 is TGTGCCTGGGTAGACACTTCGGCGTACTTC. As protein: CAWVDTSAYF.

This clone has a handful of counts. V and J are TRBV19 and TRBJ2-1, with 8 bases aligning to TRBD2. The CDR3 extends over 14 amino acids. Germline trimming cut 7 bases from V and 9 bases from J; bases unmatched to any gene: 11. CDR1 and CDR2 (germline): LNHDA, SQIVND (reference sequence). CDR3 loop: CASMYSGRVGEQFF. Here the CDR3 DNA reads TGTGCCAGTATGTACAGCGGGAGAGTTGGTGAGCAGTTCTTC.

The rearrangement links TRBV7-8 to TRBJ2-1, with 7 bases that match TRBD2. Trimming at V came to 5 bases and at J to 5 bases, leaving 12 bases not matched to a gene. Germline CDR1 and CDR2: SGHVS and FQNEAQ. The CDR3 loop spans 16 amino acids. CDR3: CASSARTSGTNNEQFF. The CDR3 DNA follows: TGTGCCAGCAGCGCCCGAACGAGCGGGACTAACAATGAGCAGTTCTTC.

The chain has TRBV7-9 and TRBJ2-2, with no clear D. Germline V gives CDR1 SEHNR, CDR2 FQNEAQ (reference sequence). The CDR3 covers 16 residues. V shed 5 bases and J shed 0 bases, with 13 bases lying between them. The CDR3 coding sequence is TGTGCCAGCAGCCTTTTGGCAGCGACGAACACCGGGGAGCTGTTTTTT. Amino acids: CASSLLAATNTGELFF.

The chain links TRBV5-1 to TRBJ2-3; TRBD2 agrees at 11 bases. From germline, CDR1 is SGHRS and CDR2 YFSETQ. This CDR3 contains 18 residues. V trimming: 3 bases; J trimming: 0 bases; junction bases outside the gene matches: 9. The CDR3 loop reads CASSSYGLAGMSTDTQYF. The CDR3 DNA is TGCGCCAGCAGCTCTTACGGACTAGCGGGCATGAGCACAGATACGCAGTATTTT. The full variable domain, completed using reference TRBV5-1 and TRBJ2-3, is KAGVTQTPRYLIKTRGQQVTLSCSPISGHRSVSWYQQTPGQGLQFLFEYFSETQRNKGNFPGRFSGRQFSNSRSEMNVSTLELGDSALYLCASSSYGLAGMSTDTQYFGPGTRLTVL.

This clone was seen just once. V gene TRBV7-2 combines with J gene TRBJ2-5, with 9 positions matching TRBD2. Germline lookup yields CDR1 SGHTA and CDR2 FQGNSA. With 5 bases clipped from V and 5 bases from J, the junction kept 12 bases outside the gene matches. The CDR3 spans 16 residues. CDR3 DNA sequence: TGTGCCAGCAGCCCGGAGAGGGTAGCGGGAGAGGAGACCCAGTACTTC. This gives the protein CASSPERVAGEETQYF.

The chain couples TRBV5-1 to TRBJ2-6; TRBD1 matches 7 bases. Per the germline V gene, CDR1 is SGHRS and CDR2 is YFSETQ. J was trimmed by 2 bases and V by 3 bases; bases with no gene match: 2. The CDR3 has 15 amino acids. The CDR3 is CASSSDRAGANVLTF. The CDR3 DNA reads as TGCGCCAGCAGCTCTGACAGGGCTGGGGCCAACGTCCTGACTTTC.

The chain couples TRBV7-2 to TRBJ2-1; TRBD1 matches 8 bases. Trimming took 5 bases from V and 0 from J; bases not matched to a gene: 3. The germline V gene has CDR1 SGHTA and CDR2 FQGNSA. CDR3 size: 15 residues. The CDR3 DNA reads TGTGCCAGCAGCACCGACAGGGGCTCCTACAATGAGCAGTTCTTC. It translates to CASSTDRGSYNEQFF.

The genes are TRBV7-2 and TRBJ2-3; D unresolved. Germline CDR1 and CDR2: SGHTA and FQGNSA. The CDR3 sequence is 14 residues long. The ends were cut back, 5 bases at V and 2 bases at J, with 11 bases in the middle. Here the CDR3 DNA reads TGTGCCAGCAGCCTCTCCGGTTCCACAGATACGCAGTATTTT. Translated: CASSLSGSTDTQYF.

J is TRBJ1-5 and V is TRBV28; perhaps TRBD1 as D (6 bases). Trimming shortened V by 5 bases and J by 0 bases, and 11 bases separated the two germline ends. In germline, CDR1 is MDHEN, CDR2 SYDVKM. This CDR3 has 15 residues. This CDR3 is CASSPQGGSNQPQHF. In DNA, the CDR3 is TGTGCCAGCAGTCCCCAAGGGGGTAGCAATCAGCCCCAGCATTTT.

The CDR3 sequence is CASSRSTGTGYEQYF. The CDR3 DNA follows: TGCGCCAGCAGCCGATCGACAGGGACCGGCTACGAGCAGTACTTC. This sequence joins TRBV5-1 and TRBJ2-7, with 7 bases that match TRBD1. V dropped 4 bases and J dropped 3; count of bases not matched to a gene: 10. Germline CDR1 and CDR2: SGHRS and YFSETQ. The CDR3 extends over 15 amino acids.

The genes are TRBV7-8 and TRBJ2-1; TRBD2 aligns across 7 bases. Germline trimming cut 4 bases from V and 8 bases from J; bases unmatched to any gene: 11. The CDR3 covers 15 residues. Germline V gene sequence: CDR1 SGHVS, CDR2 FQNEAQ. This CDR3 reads CASSSDGLVVDEQFF. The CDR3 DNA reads TGTGCCAGCAGCTCAGACGGACTAGTTGTCGATGAGCAGTTCTTC.

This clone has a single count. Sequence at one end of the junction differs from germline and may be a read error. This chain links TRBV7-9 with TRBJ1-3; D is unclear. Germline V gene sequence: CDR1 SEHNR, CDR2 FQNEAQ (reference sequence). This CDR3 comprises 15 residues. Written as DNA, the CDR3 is TGTTCCAGCAGCTTAGTAGTGGTCCCTGGAAACACCATATATTTT. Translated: CSSSLVVVPGNTIYF. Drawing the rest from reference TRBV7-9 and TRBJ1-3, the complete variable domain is DTGVSQNPRHKITKRGQNVTFRCDPISEHNRLYWYRQTLGQGPEFLTYFQNEAQLEKSRLLSDRFSAERPKGSFSTLEIQRTEQGDSAMYLCSSSLVVVPGNTIYFGEGSWLTVV.

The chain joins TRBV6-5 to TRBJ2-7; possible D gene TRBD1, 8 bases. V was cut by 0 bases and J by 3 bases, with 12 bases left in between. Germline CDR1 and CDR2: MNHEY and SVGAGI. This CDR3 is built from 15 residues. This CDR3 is CASSYSNRGGYEQYF. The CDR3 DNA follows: TGTGCCAGCAGTTACTCTAACAGGGGGGGCTACGAGCAGTACTTC.

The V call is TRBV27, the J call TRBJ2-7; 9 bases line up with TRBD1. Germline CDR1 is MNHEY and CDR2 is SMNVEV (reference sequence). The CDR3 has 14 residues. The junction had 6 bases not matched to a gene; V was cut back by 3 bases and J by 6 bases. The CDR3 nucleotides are TGTGCCAGCAGTTTTGGAACAGGGGGCGGCGAGCAGTACTTC. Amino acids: CASSFGTGGGEQYF.

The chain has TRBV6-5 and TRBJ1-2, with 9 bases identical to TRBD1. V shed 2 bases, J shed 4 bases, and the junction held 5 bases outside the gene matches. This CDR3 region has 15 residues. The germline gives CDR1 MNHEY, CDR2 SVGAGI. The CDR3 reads CASSYRGQGVYGYTF. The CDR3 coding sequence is TGTGCCAGCAGTTACCGGGGACAGGGCGTCTATGGCTACACCTTC.

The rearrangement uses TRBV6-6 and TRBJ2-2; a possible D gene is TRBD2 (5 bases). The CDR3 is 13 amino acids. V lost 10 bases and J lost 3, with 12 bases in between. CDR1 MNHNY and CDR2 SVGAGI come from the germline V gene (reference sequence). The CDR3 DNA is TGTGCCACCCTTCCGCGGGACACCGGGGAGCTGTTTTTT. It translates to CATLPRDTGELFF.

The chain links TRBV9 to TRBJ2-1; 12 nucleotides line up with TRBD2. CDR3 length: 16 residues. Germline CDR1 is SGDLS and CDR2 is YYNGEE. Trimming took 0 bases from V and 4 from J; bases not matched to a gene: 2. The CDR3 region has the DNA TGTGCCAGCAGCGTAGTAGGGACTAGCGGGTACAATGAGCAGTTCTTC. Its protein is CASSVVGTSGYNEQFF. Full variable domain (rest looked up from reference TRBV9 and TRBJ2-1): DSGVTQTPKHLITATGQRVTLRCSPRSGDLSVYWYQQSLDQGLQFLIQYYNGEERAKGNILERFSAQQFPDLHSELNLSSLELGDSALYFCASSVVGTSGYNEQFFGPGTRLTVL.

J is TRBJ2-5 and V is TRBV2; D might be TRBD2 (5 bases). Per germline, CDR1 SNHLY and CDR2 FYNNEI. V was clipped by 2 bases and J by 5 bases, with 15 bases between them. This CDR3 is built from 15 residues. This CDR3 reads CASSESGLGGETQYF. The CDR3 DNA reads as TGTGCCAGCAGTGAATCCGGACTTGGAGGCGAGACCCAGTACTTC.